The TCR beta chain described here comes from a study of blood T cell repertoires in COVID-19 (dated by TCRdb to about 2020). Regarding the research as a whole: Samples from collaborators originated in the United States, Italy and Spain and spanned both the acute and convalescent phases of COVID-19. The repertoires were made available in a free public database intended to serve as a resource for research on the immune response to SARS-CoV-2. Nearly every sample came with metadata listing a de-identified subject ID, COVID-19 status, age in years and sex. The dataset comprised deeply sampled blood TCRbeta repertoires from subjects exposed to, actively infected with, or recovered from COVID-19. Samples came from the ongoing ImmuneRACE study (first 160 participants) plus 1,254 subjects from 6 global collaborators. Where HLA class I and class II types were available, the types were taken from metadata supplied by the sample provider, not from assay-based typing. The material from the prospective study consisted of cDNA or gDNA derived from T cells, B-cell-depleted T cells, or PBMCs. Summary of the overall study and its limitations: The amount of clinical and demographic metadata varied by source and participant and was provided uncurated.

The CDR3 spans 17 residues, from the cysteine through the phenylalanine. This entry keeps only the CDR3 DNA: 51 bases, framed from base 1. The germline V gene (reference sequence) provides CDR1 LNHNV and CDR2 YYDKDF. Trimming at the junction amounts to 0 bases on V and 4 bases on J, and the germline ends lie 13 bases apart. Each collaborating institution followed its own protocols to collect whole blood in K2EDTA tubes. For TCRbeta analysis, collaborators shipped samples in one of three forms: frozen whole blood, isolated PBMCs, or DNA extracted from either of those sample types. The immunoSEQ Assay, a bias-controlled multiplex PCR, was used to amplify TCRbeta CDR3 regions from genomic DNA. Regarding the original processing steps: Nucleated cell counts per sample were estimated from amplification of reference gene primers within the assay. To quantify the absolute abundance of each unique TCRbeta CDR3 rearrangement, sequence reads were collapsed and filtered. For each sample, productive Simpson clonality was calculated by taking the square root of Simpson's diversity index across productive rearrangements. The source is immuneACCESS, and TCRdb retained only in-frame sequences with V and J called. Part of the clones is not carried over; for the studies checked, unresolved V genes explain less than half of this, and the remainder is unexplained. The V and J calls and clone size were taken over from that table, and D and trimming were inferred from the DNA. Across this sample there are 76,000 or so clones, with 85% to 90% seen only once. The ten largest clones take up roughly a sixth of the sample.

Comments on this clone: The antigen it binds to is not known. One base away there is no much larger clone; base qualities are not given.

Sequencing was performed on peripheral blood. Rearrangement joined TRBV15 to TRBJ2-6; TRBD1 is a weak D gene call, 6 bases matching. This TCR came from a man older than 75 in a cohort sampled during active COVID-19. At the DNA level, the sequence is TGTGCCACCAGCAGAGAGCCGTCAGGGGCCGGGGCCAACGTCCTGACTTTC. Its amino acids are CATSREPSGAGANVLTF. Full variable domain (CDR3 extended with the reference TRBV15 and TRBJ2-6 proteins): DAMVIQNPRYQVTQFGKPVTLSCSQTLNHNVMYWYQQKSSQAPKLLFHYYDKDFNNEADTPDNFQSRRPNTSFCFLDIRSPGLGDTAMYLCATSREPSGAGANVLTFGAGSRLTVL.